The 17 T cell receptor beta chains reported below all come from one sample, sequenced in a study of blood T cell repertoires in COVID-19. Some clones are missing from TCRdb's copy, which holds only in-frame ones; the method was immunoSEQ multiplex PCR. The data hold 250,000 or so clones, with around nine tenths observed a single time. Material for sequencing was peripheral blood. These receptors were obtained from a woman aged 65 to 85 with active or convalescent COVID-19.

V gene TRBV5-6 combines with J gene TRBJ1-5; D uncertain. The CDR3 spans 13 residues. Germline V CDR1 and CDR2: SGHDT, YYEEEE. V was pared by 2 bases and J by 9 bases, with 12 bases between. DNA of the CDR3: TGTGCCAGCAGCTTTGACACCAATGGGCCCCAGCATTTT. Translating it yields CASSFDTNGPQHF.

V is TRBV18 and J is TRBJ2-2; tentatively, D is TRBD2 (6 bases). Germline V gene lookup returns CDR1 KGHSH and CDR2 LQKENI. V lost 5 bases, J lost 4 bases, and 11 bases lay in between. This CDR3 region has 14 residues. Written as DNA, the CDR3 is TGTGCCAGCTCAGACCGACTAGTCACCGGGGAGCTGTTTTTT. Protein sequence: CASSDRLVTGELFF.

In DNA, the CDR3 is TGTGCCAGTAGTATCAGACCAGGGGGAGGTAGCACTGAAGCTTTCTTT. Amino acid sequence: CASSIRPGGGSTEAFF. This chain links TRBV19 with TRBJ1-1, with TRBD1 matching over 7 bases. Per the germline V gene, CDR1 is LNHDA and CDR2 is SQIVND (reference sequence). The length of the CDR3 is 16 residues. V was pared by 3 bases and J by 4 bases, with 11 bases of the junction left unmatched. Full variable domain (missing parts from reference TRBV19 and TRBJ1-1): DGGITQSPKYLFRKEGQNVTLSCEQNLNHDAMYWYRQDPGQGLRLIYYSQIVNDFQKGDIAEGYSVSREKKESFPLTVTSAQKNPTAFYLCASSIRPGGGSTEAFFGQGTRLTVV.

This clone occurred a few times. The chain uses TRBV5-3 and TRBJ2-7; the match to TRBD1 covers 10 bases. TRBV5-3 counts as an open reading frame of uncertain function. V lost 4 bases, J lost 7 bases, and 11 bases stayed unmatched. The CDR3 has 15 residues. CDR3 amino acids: CARSGLGQGQGEQYF. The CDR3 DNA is TGTGCCAGAAGCGGGCTGGGACAGGGGCAGGGGGAGCAGTACTTC.

Here the CDR3 DNA reads TGCGCCAGCAGCTTGGCTCAGGGTGGCAGCGAGCAGTACTTC. It specifies CASSLAQGGSEQYF. This chain connects TRBV5-1 to TRBJ2-7; possibly TRBD1 for D (5 bases). The V end was cut by 0 bases, the J end by 6 bases, with 13 bases between. There are 14 residues in the CDR3. Germline V gene data show CDR1 as SGHRS and CDR2 as YFSETQ.

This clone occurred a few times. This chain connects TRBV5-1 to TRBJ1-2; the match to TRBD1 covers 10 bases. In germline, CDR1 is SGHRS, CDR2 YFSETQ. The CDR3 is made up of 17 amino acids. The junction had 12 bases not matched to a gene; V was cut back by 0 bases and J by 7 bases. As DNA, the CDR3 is TGCGCCAGCAGCTTGGAGCCCCCGGGACAGGGGTTCGGTGGCTACACCTTC. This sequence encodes CASSLEPPGQGFGGYTF.

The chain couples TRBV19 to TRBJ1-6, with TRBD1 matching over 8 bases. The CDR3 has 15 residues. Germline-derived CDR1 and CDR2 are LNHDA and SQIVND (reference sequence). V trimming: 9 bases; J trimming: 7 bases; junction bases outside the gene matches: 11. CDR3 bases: TGTGCCAGCCTTCCTGGGGGACAGGTCAATTCACCCCTCCACTTT. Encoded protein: CASLPGGQVNSPLHF.

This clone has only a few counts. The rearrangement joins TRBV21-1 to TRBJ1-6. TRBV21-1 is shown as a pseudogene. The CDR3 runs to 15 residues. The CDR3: CASKKEGRGYSPLHF. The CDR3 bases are TGTGCCAGCAAGAAGGAGGGACGGGGATATTCACCCCTCCACTTT.

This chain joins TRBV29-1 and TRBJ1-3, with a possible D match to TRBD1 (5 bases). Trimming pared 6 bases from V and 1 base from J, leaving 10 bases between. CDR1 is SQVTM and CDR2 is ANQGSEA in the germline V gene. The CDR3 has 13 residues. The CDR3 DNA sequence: TGCAGCGTGATACAGGCATCTGGAAACACCATATATTTT. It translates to CSVIQASGNTIYF.

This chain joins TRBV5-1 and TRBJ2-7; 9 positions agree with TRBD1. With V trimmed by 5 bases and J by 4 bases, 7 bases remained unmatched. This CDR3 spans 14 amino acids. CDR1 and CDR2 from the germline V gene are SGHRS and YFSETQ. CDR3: CASSALTGGYEQYF. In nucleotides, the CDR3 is TGCGCCAGCAGTGCCCTGACAGGGGGGTACGAGCAGTACTTC.

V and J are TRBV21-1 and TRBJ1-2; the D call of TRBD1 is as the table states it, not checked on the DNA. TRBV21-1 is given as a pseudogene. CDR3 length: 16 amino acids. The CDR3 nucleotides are TGTGCCAGCAGCAAATGCGGGACAGGGGGGATCTATGGCTACACCTTC. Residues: CASSKCGTGGIYGYTF.

Written as DNA, the CDR3 is TGTGCCAGCAGTTGGAGGGCCCTACTCCACGTTCTAAAGGGCTACACCTTC. It encodes CASSWRALLHVLKGYTF. The V gene is TRBV5-8, the J gene TRBJ1-2; D is undetermined. Trimming shortened V by 5 bases and J by 8 bases, and 28 bases separated the two germline ends. CDR1 and CDR2 (germline): SGHTS, YDEGEE. This CDR3 spans 17 amino acids.

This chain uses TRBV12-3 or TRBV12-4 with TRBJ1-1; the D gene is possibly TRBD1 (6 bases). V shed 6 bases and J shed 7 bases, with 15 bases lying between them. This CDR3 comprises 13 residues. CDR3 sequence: CASSYQGFLEAFF. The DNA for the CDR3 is TGTGCCAGCAGCTATCAGGGGTTCCTTGAAGCTTTCTTT.

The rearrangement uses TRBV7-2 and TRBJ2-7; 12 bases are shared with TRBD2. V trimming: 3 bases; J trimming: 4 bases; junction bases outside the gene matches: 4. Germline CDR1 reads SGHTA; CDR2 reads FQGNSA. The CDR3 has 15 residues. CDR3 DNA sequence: TGTGCCAGCAGCTTGGGCGGACTAGCGGGGTACGAGCAGTACTTC. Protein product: CASSLGGLAGYEQYF.

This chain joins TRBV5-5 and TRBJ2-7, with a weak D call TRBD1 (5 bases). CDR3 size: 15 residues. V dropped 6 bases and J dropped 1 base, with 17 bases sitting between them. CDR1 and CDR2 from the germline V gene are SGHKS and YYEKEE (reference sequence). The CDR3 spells CASTWSAGSSYEQYF. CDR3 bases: TGTGCCAGCACCTGGTCGGCAGGGTCATCCTACGAGCAGTACTTC.

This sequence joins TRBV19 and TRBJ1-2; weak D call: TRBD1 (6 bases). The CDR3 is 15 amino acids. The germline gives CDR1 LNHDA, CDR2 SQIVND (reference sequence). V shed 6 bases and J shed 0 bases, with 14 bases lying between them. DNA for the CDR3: TGTGCCAGTAGAGACAGGAGGCCAACTAACTATGGCTACACCTTC. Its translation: CASRDRRPTNYGYTF.

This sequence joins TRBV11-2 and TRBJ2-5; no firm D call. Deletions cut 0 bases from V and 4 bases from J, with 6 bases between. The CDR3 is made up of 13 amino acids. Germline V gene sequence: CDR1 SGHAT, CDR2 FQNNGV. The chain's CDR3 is CASSLELPETQYF. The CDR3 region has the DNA TGTGCCAGCAGCTTAGAACTCCCAGAGACCCAGTACTTC.